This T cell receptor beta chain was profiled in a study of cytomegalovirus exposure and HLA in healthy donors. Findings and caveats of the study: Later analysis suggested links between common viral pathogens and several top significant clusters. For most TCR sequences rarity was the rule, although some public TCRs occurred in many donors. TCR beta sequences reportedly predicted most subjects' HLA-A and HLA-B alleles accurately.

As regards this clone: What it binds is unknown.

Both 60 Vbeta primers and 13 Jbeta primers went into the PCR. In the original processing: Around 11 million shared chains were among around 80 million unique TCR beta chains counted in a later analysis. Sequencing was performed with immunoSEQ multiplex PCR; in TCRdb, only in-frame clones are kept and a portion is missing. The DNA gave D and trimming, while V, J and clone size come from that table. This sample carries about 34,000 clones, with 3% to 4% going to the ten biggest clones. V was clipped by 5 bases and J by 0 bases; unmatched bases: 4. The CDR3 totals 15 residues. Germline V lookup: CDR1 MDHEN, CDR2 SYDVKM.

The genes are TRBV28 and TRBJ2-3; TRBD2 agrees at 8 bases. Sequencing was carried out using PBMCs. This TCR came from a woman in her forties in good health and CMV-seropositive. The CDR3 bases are TGTGCCAGCAGTATACTAGCGGTTAGCACAGATACGCAGTATTTT. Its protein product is CASSILAVSTDTQYF.